A selection of T cell receptor beta chains follows, all from one sample in a study of T cell changes during pregnancy in multiple sclerosis. The method was immunoSEQ multiplex PCR; TCRdb's version includes in-frame clones alone and lacks a portion of them. The table has about 69,000 clones, approximately 91% seen once; the top ten hold roughly 1.5%. The input for sequencing was peripheral blood, taken in the third trimester of pregnancy. The receptor source for this set is a female donor with multiple sclerosis, enrolled in a pregnancy study. Both conserved end residues are trimmed from each CDR3.

CDR3aa: ASSLSSGEAYEQY; j_gene: TRBJ2-7; v_gene: TRBV13
CDR3aa: ASSLVGAPDTQY; j_gene: TRBJ2-3; v_gene: TRBV28
CDR3aa: ASSGQVNTEAF; j_gene: TRBJ1-1; v_gene: TRBV5-4
CDR3aa: ASSLRTGGDYGYT; j_gene: TRBJ1-2; v_gene: TRBV5-4
CDR3aa: ASSTLGQDGYT; j_gene: TRBJ1-2; v_gene: TRBV6-5
CDR3aa: ASSQDLSNQPQH; j_gene: TRBJ1-5; v_gene: TRBV4-3
CDR3aa: ASSQDGSRYNQPQH; j_gene: TRBJ1-5; v_gene: TRBV4-3
CDR3aa: ASSEFQGGGAEQY; j_gene: TRBJ2-7; v_gene: TRBV25-1
CDR3aa: ASSHSTGMVETQY; j_gene: TRBJ2-5; v_gene: TRBV18
CDR3aa: ASSPFEANLGVGYT; j_gene: TRBJ1-2; v_gene: TRBV18
CDR3aa: AIGAFDQETQY; j_gene: TRBJ2-5; v_gene: TRBV10-3
CDR3aa: ASSKRTGVGQPQH; j_gene: TRBJ1-5; v_gene: TRBV28
CDR3aa: ASSVAGQETQY; j_gene: TRBJ2-5; v_gene: TRBV9
CDR3aa: ASSPLAGENTGELF; j_gene: TRBJ2-2; v_gene: TRBV7-8
CDR3aa: ASSYDSLNNEKLF; j_gene: TRBJ1-4; v_gene: TRBV6-5
CDR3aa: ASTERQGSYGYT; j_gene: TRBJ1-2; v_gene: TRBV7-8
CDR3aa: ASSSMTGGGGANVLT; j_gene: TRBJ2-6; v_gene: TRBV5-4
CDR3aa: ASSQEKRGGKYEQY; j_gene: TRBJ2-7; v_gene: TRBV4-1